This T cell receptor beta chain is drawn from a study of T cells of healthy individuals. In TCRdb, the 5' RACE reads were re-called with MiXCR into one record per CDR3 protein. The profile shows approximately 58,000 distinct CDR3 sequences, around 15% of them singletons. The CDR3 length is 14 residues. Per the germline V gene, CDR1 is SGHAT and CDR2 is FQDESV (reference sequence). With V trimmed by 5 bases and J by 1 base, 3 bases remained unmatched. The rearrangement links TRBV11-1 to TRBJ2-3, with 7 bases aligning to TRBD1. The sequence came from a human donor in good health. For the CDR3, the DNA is TGTGCCAGCAGCCGCGGACAGGGCACAGATACGCAGTATTTT. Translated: CASSRGQGTDTQYF.